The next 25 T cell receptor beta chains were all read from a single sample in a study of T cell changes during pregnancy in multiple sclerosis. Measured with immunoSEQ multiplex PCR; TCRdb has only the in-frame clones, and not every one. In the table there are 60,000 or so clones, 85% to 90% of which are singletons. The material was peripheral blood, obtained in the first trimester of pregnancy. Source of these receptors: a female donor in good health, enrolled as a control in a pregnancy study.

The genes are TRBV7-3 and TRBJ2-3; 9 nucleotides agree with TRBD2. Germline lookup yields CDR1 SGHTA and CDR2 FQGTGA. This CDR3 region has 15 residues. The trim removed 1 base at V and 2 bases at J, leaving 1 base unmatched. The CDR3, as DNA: TGTGCCAGCAGCTTAATAGCGGGGGTCACAGATACGCAGTATTTT. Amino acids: CASSLIAGVTDTQYF.

CDR3 nucleotides: TGTGCCAGCAGCGACGGACAGATGAACACTGAAGCTTTCTTT. Translated, it gives CASSDGQMNTEAFF. This chain uses TRBV11-3 with TRBJ1-1; D perhaps matches TRBD1 (6 bases). Trimming removed 5 bases at V and 0 bases at J, with 10 bases between. This CDR3 has 14 amino acids. Per germline, CDR1 SGHNT and CDR2 YENEEA.

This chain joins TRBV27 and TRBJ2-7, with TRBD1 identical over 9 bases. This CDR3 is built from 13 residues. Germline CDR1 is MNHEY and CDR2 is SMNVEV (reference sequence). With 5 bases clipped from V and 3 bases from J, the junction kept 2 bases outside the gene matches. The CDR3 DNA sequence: TGTGCCAGCAGTCCGGGACAGGGCTACGAGCAGTACTTC. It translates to CASSPGQGYEQYF.

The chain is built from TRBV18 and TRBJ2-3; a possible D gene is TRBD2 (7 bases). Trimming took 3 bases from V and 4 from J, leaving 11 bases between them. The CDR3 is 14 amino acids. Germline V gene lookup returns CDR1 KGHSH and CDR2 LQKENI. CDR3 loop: CASSPPGGADTQYF. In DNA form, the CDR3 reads TGTGCCAGCTCACCTCCGGGGGGCGCAGATACGCAGTATTTT.

The CDR3 loop is CASRYTGGSYEQYF. CDR3 bases: TGTGCCAGCAGGTATACAGGGGGCTCCTACGAGCAGTACTTC. The J gene is TRBJ2-7, the V gene TRBV11-1; 8 positions agree with TRBD1. CDR3 length: 14 amino acids. Germline loops: CDR1 SGHAT, CDR2 FQDESV (reference sequence). V lost 6 bases and J lost 0; bases outside the gene matches: 4.

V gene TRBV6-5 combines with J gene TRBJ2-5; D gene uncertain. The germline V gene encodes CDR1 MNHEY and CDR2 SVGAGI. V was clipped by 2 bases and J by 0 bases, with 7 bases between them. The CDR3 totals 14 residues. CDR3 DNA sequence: TGTGCCAGCAGTTACGAGAAGTACCAAGAGACCCAGTACTTC. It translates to CASSYEKYQETQYF.

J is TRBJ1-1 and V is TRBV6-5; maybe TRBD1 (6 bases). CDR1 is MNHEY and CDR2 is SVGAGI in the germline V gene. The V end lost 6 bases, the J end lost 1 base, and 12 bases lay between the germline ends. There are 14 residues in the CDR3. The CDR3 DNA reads TGTGCCAGCAGCCACCTACAGGGGAACACTGAAGCTTTCTTT. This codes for CASSHLQGNTEAFF.

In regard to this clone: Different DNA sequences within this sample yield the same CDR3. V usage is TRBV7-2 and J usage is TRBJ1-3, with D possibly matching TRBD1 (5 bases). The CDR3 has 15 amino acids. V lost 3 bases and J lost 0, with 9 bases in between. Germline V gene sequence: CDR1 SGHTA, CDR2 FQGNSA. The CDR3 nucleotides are TGTGCCAGCAGCTTGGGGCCGTCCTCTGGAAACACCATATATTTT. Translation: CASSLGPSSGNTIYF.

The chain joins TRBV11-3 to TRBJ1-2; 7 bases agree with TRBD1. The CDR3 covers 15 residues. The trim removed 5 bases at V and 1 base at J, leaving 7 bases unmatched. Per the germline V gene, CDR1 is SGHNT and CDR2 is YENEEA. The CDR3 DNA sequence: TGTGCCAGCAGCCCCCTTAGGGGGCTTAACTATGGCTACACCTTC. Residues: CASSPLRGLNYGYTF. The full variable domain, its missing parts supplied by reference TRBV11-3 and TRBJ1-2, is EAGVVQSPRYKIIEKKQPVAFWCNPISGHNTLYWYLQNLGQGPELLIRYENEEAVDDSQLPKDRFSAERLKGVDSTLKIQPAELGDSAVYLCASSPLRGLNYGYTFGSGTRLTVV.

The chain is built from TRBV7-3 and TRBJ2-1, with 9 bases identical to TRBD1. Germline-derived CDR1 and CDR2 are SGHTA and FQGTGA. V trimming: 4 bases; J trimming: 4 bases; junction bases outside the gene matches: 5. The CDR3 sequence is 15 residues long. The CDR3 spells CASSSGTGTYNEQFF. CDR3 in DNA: TGTGCCAGCAGCTCCGGGACAGGGACGTACAATGAGCAGTTCTTC.

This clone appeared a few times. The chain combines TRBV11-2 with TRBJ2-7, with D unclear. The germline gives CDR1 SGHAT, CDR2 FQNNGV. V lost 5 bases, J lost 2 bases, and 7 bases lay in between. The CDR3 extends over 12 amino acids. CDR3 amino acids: CASSPQAYEQYF. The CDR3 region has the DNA TGTGCCAGCAGCCCCCAGGCCTACGAGCAGTACTTC.

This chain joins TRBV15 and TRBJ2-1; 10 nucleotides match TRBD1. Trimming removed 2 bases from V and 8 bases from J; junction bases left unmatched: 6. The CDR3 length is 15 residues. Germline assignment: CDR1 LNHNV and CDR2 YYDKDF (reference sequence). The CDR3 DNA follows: TGTGCCACCAGCAGAATGGGACAGGGGATCGATGAGCAGTTCTTC. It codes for CATSRMGQGIDEQFF.

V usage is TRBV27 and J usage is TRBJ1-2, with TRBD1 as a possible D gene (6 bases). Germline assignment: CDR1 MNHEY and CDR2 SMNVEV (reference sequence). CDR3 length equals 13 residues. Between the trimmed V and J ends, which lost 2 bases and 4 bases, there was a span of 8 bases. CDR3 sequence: CASSLEQGYGYTF. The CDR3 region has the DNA TGTGCCAGCAGTTTAGAACAGGGCTATGGCTACACCTTC.

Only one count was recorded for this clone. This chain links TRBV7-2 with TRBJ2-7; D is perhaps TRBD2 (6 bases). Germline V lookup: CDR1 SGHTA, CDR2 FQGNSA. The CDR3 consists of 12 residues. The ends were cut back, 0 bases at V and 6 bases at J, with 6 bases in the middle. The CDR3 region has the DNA TGTGCCAGCAGCTTAGCGGGGGGCGAGCAGTACTTC. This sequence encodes CASSLAGGEQYF.

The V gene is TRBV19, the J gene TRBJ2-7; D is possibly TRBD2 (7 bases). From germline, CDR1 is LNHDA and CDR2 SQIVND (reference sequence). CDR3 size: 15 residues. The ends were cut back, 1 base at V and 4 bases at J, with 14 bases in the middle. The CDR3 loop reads CASSIGGGALYEQYF. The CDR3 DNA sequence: TGTGCCAGTAGTATAGGGGGGGGCGCGTTGTACGAGCAGTACTTC.

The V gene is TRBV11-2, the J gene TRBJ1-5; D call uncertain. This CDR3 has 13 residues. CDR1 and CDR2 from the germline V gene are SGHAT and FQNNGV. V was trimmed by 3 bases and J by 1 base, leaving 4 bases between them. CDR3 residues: CASSLGSNQPQHF. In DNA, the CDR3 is TGTGCCAGCAGCTTGGGCAGCAATCAGCCCCAGCATTTT.

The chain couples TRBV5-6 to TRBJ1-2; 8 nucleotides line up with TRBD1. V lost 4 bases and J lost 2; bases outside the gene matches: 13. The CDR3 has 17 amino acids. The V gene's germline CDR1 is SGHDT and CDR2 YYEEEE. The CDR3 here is CASSPGGTGSSNYGYTF. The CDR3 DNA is TGTGCCAGCAGCCCGGGTGGGACAGGATCATCGAACTATGGCTACACCTTC.

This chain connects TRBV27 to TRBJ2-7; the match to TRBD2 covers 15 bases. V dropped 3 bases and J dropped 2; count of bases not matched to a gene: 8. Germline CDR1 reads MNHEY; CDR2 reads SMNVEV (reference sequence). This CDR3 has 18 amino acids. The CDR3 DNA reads TGTGCCAGCAGTTTTCTCGGAGGGACTAGCGGGGGGACCTACGAGCAGTACTTC. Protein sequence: CASSFLGGTSGGTYEQYF.

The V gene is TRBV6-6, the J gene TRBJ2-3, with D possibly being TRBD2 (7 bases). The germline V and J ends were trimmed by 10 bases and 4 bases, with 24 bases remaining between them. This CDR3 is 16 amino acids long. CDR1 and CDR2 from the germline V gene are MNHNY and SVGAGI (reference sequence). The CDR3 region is CAISPRGGTIADTQYF. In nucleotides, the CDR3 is TGTGCCATATCCCCAAGGGGGGGGACTATCGCAGATACGCAGTATTTT.

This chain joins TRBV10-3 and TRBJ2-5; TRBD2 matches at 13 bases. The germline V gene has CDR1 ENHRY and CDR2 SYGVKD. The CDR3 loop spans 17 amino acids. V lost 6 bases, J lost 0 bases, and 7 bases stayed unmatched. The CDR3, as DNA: TGTGCCATCAGCGGGACTAGCGGGGACATGTACCAAGAGACCCAGTACTTC. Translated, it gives CAISGTSGDMYQETQYF.

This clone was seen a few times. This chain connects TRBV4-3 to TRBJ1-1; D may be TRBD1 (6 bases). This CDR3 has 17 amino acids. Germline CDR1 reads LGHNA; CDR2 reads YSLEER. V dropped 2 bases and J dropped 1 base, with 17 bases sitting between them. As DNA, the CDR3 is TGCGCCAGCAGCCAATCATTTTTTGGACAGTCGAACACTGAAGCTTTCTTT. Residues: CASSQSFFGQSNTEAFF.

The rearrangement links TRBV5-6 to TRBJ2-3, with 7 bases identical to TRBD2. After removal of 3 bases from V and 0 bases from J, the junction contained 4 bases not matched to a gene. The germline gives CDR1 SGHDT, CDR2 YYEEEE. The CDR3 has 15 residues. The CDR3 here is CASSWGLSSTDTQYF. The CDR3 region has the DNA TGTGCCAGCAGCTGGGGACTATCTAGCACAGATACGCAGTATTTT.

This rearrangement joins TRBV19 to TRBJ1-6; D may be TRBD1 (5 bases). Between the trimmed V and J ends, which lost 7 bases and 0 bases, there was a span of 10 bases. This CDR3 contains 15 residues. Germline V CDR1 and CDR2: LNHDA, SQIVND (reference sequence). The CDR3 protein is CASNGGYSYNSPLHF. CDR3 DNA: TGTGCCAGTAACGGGGGGTACTCCTATAATTCACCCCTCCACTTT. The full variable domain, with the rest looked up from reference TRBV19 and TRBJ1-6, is DGGITQSPKYLFRKEGQNVTLSCEQNLNHDAMYWYRQDPGQGLRLIYYSQIVNDFQKGDIAEGYSVSREKKESFPLTVTSAQKNPTAFYLCASNGGYSYNSPLHFGNGTRLTVT.

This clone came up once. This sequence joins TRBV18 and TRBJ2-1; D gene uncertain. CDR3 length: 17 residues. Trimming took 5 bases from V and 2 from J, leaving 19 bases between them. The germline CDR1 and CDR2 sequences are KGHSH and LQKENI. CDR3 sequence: CASSSTKAEGTYNEQFF. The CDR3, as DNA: TGTGCCAGCTCATCCACAAAGGCGGAAGGCACCTACAATGAGCAGTTCTTC.

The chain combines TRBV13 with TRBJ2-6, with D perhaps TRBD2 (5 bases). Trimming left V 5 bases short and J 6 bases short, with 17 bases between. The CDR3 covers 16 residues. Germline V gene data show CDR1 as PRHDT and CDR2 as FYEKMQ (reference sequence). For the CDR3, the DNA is TGTGCCAGCAGCCCCGGGGTGGCCGGTGAGGCCAACGTCCTGACTTTC. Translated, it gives CASSPGVAGEANVLTF.